The present T cell receptor beta chain was sequenced within a study of human T cells and chemical hapten exposure. Study-level information: Throughout the roughly 22-week study, diphenylcyclopropenone was applied weekly to the patients' scalps. The study, taken as a whole, reports: Alopecia was present in the donors, so their immune response may differ from healthy people's.

This clonotype was detected many times. Its antigen is as yet unknown. In the original analysis: Samples ranged from about 20,000 to 750,000 TCRs, with a median of 95,638. TCRdb fed the RACE reads into MiXCR, producing one record per CDR3 protein. These V and J calls are TCRdb output, not the study's own analysis. The sample records under 400,000 distinct CDR3 sequences, 5% to 6.5% being singletons. Time point in this sample: pre-sensitization, week 0. Specified treatment: therapeutic diphenylcyclopropenone sensitization with weekly scalp DPC. Blood sampling preceded each patch test application. The CDR3 runs 14 residues. Germline CDR1 reads DFQATT; CDR2 reads SNEGSKA (reference sequence). The J segment lost 1 base and the V segment lost 3 bases, leaving 3 bases of the junction unmatched.

The rearrangement uses TRBV20-1 and TRBJ2-3; TRBD2 aligns across 8 bases. The sequence was collected from a woman aged 50 to 60 with alopecia areata. Some clones in this sample may be carry-over from other donors' samples. Specimen: whole blood, collected in connection with sensitization to the hapten diphenylcyclopropenone (DPC). This CDR3 is CSASRAGGTDTQYF. DNA for the CDR3: TGCAGTGCTAGTAGAGCGGGGGGCACAGATACGCAGTATTTT.